Below are 27 T cell receptor beta chains sequenced from a single sample in a study of blood T cells in healthy people across ages. A second PCR, run for roughly 7 to 11 cycles, used a sample-barcoded 5' primer plus a J-beta primer mix. MiXCR, run by TCRdb on the 5' RACE reads, gives a single entry per CDR3 protein. The data contain 1.5 million to 2 million distinct CDR3 sequences, approximately 50% of them singletons. The sequencing input was blood. The receptor source for this set is a woman aged 40 to 55 in good health.

Concerning this clonotype itself: Being one base from a much bigger clone, this may be a read error. The chain uses TRBV7-3 and TRBJ1-2; D may be TRBD1 (5 bases). CDR1 and CDR2 from the germline V gene are SGHTA and FQGTGA. CDR3 length: 15 residues. CDR3 nucleotides: TGTACCAGCAGTCCCATGACCGGGACCGGTTATGGCTACACCTTC. Protein product: CTSSPMTGTGYGYTF.

The V gene is TRBV5-1, the J gene TRBJ2-3, with D perhaps TRBD1 (6 bases). Trimming stripped 7 bases from V and 2 bases from J, with 17 bases between. Germline-derived CDR1 and CDR2 are SGHRS and YFSETQ. The CDR3 length is 15 residues. In DNA form, the CDR3 reads TGCGCCAGCCGCCCAGGGGCTTTCAACACAGATACGCAGTATTTT. Translating gives CASRPGAFNTDTQYF.

As to this clonotype: A junction end diverges from the germline sequence, so it may reflect a read error. The chain combines TRBV13 with TRBJ2-4; D might be TRBD2 (5 bases). The J call may be wrong; the DNA end is better matched by TRBJ2-7. CDR1 is PRHDT, CDR2 FYEKMQ, per germline (reference sequence). The CDR3 is 14 amino acids. Here the CDR3 reads CVSTNPGSLGEQYF. The CDR3 region has the DNA TGTGTCAGCACCAATCCGGGGTCGCTGGGCGAGCAGTACTTC.

The V and J genes are TRBV4-3 and TRBJ2-3; a possible D gene is TRBD2 (6 bases). The CDR3 consists of 16 residues. Germline CDR1 is LGHNA and CDR2 is YSLEER. Between the trimmed V and J ends, which lost 8 bases and 1 base, there was a span of 19 bases. CDR3 region: CASRKVGRGGTDTQYF. CDR3 coding DNA: TGCGCCAGCCGCAAAGTGGGGCGGGGAGGCACAGATACGCAGTATTTT.

The rearrangement links TRBV6-5 to TRBJ2-7, with 10 nucleotides matching TRBD1. The germline gives CDR1 MNHEY, CDR2 SVGAGI. The CDR3 length is 15 residues. Unmatched junction bases numbered 9, after V lost 5 bases and J lost 5 bases. The CDR3 here is CASSDDRGLYNEQYF. The CDR3 bases are TGTGCCAGCAGTGACGACAGGGGGCTTTATAACGAGCAGTACTTC.

This clonotype was recorded at least ten times. In nucleotides, the CDR3 is TGCGCCAGCAGCCAGGACCTCGGACTCCCGGGCGAGACCCAGTACTTC. Translation gives CASSQDLGLPGETQYF. The rearrangement uses TRBV4-3 and TRBJ2-5; D may be TRBD2 (5 bases). V lost 3 bases, J lost 5 bases, and 19 bases lay in between. This CDR3 is 16 amino acids long. The germline CDR1 and CDR2 sequences are LGHNA and YSLEER.

The chain is built from TRBV28 and TRBJ2-1; 7 nucleotides agree with TRBD2. The CDR3 extends over 16 amino acids. J was trimmed by 0 bases and V by 4 bases; bases with no gene match: 6. The V gene's germline CDR1 is MDHEN and CDR2 SYDVKM. The CDR3 here is CASSSGTNGSYNEQFF. The CDR3, as DNA: TGTGCCAGCAGTTCCGGGACTAATGGCTCCTACAATGAGCAGTTCTTC.

This clonotype was counted between two and nine times. This chain connects TRBV15 to TRBJ2-5; D gene unclear. Per germline, CDR1 LNHNV and CDR2 YYDKDF (reference sequence). The CDR3 runs to 14 residues. Trimming cost V 5 bases and J 4 bases, with 14 bases left between them. CDR3 amino acids: CATSEASLTETQYF. Written as DNA, the CDR3 is TGTGCCACCAGCGAAGCCAGCTTGACAGAGACCCAGTACTTC.

The J gene is TRBJ1-1, the V gene TRBV12-3 or TRBV12-4; D not resolved. The V end lost 3 bases, the J end lost 2 bases, and 7 bases lay between the germline ends. The CDR3 has 13 amino acids. The DNA for the CDR3 is TGTGCCAGCAGTTTTAGCCTTAACACTGAAGCTTTCTTT. Translated, it gives CASSFSLNTEAFF.

V is TRBV24-1 and J is TRBJ1-2; weak D call: TRBD1 (5 bases). This CDR3 is built from 15 residues. Germline V CDR1 and CDR2: KGHDR, SFDVKD. V was cut by 4 bases and J by 4 bases, with 15 bases left in between. CDR3 sequence reads: CATSDRTREVYGYTF. CDR3 sequence (DNA): TGTGCCACCAGTGACCGGACAAGGGAGGTCTATGGCTACACCTTC.

The J gene is TRBJ1-6, the V gene TRBV7-6; possible D gene TRBD1, 5 bases. CDR1 is SGHVS, CDR2 FNYEAQ, per germline. This CDR3 is 16 amino acids long. Trimming shortened V by 1 base and J by 10 bases, and 17 bases separated the two germline ends. CDR3 region: CASSLGGRLQGSPLHF. The CDR3 DNA sequence: TGTGCCAGCAGCTTAGGGGGGAGGCTTCAAGGATCACCCCTCCACTTT.

The chain couples TRBV2 to TRBJ2-1; 9 bases align to TRBD2. The CDR3 sequence is 15 residues long. Germline V gene lookup returns CDR1 SNHLY and CDR2 FYNNEI. J lost 5 bases, V lost 4 bases, and 6 bases had no gene match. This CDR3 reads CASSGRLAGNNEQFF. Here the CDR3 DNA reads TGTGCCAGCAGTGGGCGGCTAGCGGGGAACAATGAGCAGTTCTTC.

The rearrangement joins TRBV6-6 to TRBJ2-7; no definite D call. Per germline, CDR1 MNHNY and CDR2 SVGAGI (reference sequence). V was trimmed by 5 bases and J by 7 bases, leaving 18 bases between them. CDR3 size: 14 residues. DNA of the CDR3: TGTGCCAGCAGTCCCACTGAAAGCGACAATGAGCAGTACTTC. Translation: CASSPTESDNEQYF.

This clonotype was recorded many times. The chain carries TRBV6-5 and TRBJ2-7; tentatively, D is TRBD1 or TRBD2 (6 bases each). V was trimmed by 0 bases and J by 2 bases, leaving 8 bases between them. Germline V gene sequence: CDR1 MNHEY, CDR2 SVGAGI. There are 14 residues in the CDR3. The CDR3 DNA follows: TGTGCCAGCAGTTACTCGGAGGGGGCCTACGAGCAGTACTTC. It encodes CASSYSEGAYEQYF.

This clonotype was counted between two and nine times. This chain joins TRBV6-2 or TRBV6-3 and TRBJ2-7, with a weak D call TRBD2 (7 bases). The ends were cut back, 0 bases at V and 2 bases at J, with 17 bases in the middle. The germline V gene has CDR1 MNHEY and CDR2 SVGEGT. This CDR3 comprises 17 residues. The CDR3 nucleotides are TGTGCCAGCAGTTACTCACCTGGGGGGGCGAAAGCCTACGAGCAGTACTTC. The encoded protein is CASSYSPGGAKAYEQYF.

The rearrangement joins TRBV20-1 to TRBJ2-7, with 12 bases aligning to TRBD2. In germline, CDR1 is DFQATT, CDR2 SNEGSKA (reference sequence). This CDR3 is built from 14 residues. The CDR3 loop is CSDETSGGSYEQYF. The CDR3, as DNA: TGCAGCGATGAGACTAGCGGGGGATCATACGAGCAGTACTTC.

This clonotype was detected a few times. The chain joins TRBV6-6 to TRBJ2-3, with 9 bases identical to TRBD2. This CDR3 comprises 14 residues. J gave up 5 bases and V 6 bases, and 6 bases lay outside the gene matches. CDR1 MNHNY and CDR2 SVGAGI come from the germline V gene (reference sequence). CDR3 protein: CASRGSGGRDTQYF. The CDR3 region has the DNA TGTGCCAGCAGGGGGAGCGGGGGGCGAGATACGCAGTATTTT.

This clonotype appeared a few times. This sequence joins TRBV20-1 and TRBJ2-3; maybe TRBD1 (5 bases). The CDR3 is made up of 13 amino acids. The germline V and J ends were trimmed by 3 bases and 4 bases, with 11 bases remaining between them. CDR1 and CDR2 (germline): DFQATT, SNEGSKA (reference sequence). The CDR3 is CSARTAGSDTQYF. The CDR3 nucleotides read TGCAGTGCTAGGACCGCAGGGTCAGATACGCAGTATTTT.

The J gene is TRBJ1-4, the V gene TRBV7-9; D not certain. From germline, CDR1 is SEHNR and CDR2 FQNEAQ (reference sequence). The CDR3 consists of 15 residues. The V end was cut by 5 bases, the J end by 7 bases, with 17 bases between. The CDR3 sequence: CASSPQLGEGEKLFF. The CDR3, as DNA: TGTGCCAGCAGCCCTCAGCTGGGCGAGGGTGAAAAACTGTTTTTT.

The chain links TRBV6-7 to TRBJ2-7; no clear D. TRBV6-7 qualifies as an ORF whose function is uncertain. V was pared by 6 bases and J by 6 bases, with 21 bases between. The CDR3 has 15 amino acids. The CDR3 region has the DNA TGTGCCAGCAGCAACCCGACGGACCCTCCTTGCGAGCAGTACTTC. Its translation: CASSNPTDPPCEQYF.

The rearrangement uses TRBV25-1 and TRBJ2-1; D might be TRBD2 (6 bases). Trimming removed 2 bases at V and 9 bases at J, with 17 bases between. Germline-derived CDR1 and CDR2 are MGHDK and SYGVNS. The CDR3 is 15 amino acids. The CDR3 loop reads CASSEGRRGLSEQFF. The CDR3 region has the DNA TGTGCCAGCAGTGAAGGTAGGAGGGGTCTGAGTGAGCAGTTCTTC.

This clonotype was picked up a small number of times. The chain couples TRBV15 to TRBJ2-1, with 8 bases aligning to TRBD2. The CDR3 totals 14 residues. Germline CDR1 and CDR2: LNHNV and YYDKDF (reference sequence). V trimming: 3 bases; J trimming: 8 bases; junction bases outside the gene matches: 6. The chain's CDR3 is CATSRGLAGDEQFF. For the CDR3, the DNA is TGTGCCACCAGCAGGGGTCTAGCGGGCGATGAGCAGTTCTTC.

J is TRBJ2-7 and V is TRBV4-1, with D tentatively TRBD2 (6 bases). CDR1 and CDR2 from the germline V gene are MGHRA and YSYEKL. Between the trimmed V and J ends, which lost 7 bases and 0 bases, there was a span of 16 bases. The CDR3 covers 15 residues. CDR3 in DNA: TGCGCCAGCAACCGGATAGCGGATAGCTCCTACGAGCAGTACTTC. Translated, it gives CASNRIADSSYEQYF.

The V gene is TRBV20-1, the J gene TRBJ2-1, with 8 bases that match TRBD2. With V trimmed by 6 bases and J by 8 bases, 12 bases remained unmatched. The CDR3 covers 14 residues. The germline V gene encodes CDR1 DFQATT and CDR2 SNEGSKA (reference sequence). The CDR3 spells CSAPWIAGTDEQFF. In DNA form, the CDR3 reads TGCAGTGCCCCTTGGATAGCGGGGACCGATGAGCAGTTCTTC.

Notes on this clonotype: The germline gene is not matched at one end of the junction; a read error may be the cause. V gene TRBV12-3 or TRBV12-4 combines with J gene TRBJ2-4; the D gene is possibly TRBD2 (5 bases). This CDR3 has 14 residues. The CDR3 nucleotides are TGTGTCAGCAGGTTGGGAGCGTGGGGAAACATTCAGTACTTC. It specifies CVSRLGAWGNIQYF.

Worth noting for this clonotype: One junction end disagrees with the germline gene, perhaps due to a read error. This chain connects TRBV20-1 to TRBJ2-1; 7 bases align to TRBD2. This CDR3 is 16 amino acids long. The germline gives CDR1 DFQATT, CDR2 SNEGSKA (reference sequence). In DNA, the CDR3 is TGCAGTGCTGGAGATCAGCGGGGAAACTCCTACAATGAGCAGTTCTTC. Its translation: CSAGDQRGNSYNEQFF.

The sample holds a few counts of this clonotype. The rearrangement links TRBV6-6 to TRBJ1-2; possible D gene TRBD1, 5 bases. The V end was cut by 0 bases, the J end by 7 bases, with 9 bases between. This CDR3 has 13 residues. The germline CDR1 and CDR2 sequences are MNHNY and SVGAGI (reference sequence). CDR3 in DNA: TGTGCCAGCAGTTACTCCGGAGGGGCTGGCTACACCTTC. It codes for CASSYSGGAGYTF.